This T cell receptor (beta chain) was sequenced in a study of post-analysis software for immune sequencing data. Findings and limits, study-wide: TRBV segments more frequent in patients than in controls numbered several and included TRBV5-6, TRBV5-1 and TRBV20-1.

Carried by the TCR beta cDNA libraries were unique molecular identifiers. TCRdb reprocessed the PCR reads via MiXCR and lists one record per CDR3 protein. The table has about 380,000 distinct CDR3 sequences, roughly 38% seen once; the top ten hold over 10%. Of note for this clonotype: Its antigen is as yet unknown.

Germline V gene sequence: CDR1 MNHNS, CDR2 SASEGT. The CDR3 is 14 residues long. Trimming took 4 bases from V and 0 from J; bases not matched to a gene: 3. Sequences were obtained from blood. The chain couples TRBV6-1 to TRBJ2-7; 7 bases match TRBD1. This clonotype originated in a girl between 5 and 17 years old with multiple sclerosis. The CDR3 protein is CASSGQGRSYEQYF. CDR3 sequence (DNA): TGTGCCAGCAGTGGACAGGGACGCTCCTACGAGCAGTACTTC.